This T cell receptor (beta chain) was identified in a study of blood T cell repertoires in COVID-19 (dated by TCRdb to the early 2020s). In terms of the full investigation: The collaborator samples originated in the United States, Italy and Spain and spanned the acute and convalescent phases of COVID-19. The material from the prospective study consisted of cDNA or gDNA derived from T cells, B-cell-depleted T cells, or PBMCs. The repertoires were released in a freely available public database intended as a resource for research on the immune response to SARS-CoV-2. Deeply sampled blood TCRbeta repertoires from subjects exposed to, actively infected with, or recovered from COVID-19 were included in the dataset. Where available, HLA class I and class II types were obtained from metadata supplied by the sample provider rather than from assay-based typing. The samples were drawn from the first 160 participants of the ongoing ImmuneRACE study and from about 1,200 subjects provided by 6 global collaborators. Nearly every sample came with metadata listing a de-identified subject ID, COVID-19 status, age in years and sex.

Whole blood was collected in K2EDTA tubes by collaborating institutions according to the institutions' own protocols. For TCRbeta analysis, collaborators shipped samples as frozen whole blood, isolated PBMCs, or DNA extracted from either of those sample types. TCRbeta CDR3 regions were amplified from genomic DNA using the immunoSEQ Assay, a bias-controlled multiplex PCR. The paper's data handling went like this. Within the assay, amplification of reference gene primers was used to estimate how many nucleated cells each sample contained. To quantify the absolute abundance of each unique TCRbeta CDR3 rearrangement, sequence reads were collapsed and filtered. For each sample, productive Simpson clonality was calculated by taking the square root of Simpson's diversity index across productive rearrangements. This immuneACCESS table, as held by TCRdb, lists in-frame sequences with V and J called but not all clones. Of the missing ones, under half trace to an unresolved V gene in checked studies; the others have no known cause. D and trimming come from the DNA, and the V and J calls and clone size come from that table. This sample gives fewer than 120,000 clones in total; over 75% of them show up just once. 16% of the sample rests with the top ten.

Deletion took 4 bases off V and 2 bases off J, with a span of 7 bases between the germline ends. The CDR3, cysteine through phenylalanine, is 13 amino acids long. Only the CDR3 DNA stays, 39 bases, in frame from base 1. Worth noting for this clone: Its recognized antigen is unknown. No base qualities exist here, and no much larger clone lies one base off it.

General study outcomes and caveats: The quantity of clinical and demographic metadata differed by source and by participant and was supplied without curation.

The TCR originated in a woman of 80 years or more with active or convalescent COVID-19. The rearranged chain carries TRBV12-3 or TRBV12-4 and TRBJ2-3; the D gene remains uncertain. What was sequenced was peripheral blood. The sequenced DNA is TGTGCCAGCAGTTGGCAGAACACAGATACGCAGTATTTT. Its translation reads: CASSWQNTDTQYF.